This T cell receptor beta chain is drawn from a study of vaccination effects on CD4 cells after COVID-19. About this clone: Its antigen is as yet unknown.

Method: immunoSEQ multiplex PCR; TCRdb's copy keeps in-frame clones and lacks some. This sample carries tens of thousands of clones, around 70% of them seen once, and the ten largest clones take over 2%. Subsequent to a culture period of 10 to 11 days, CD4+ T cells were isolated. Every participant took two doses of the BNT162b2 or mRNA-1273 vaccine. None of these healthy vaccinees had been infected with SARS-CoV-2 before vaccination. Germline V CDR1 and CDR2: LNHNV, YYDKDF (reference sequence). The CDR3 has 14 residues. V lost 5 bases to trimming and J lost 9 bases, with 16 bases between them. This sequence was found in a human donor who received a COVID-19 vaccine. The chain has TRBV15 and TRBJ2-2; D may match TRBD1 or TRBD2 (7 bases each). The sequencing here drew on CD4+ T cells from PBMCs cultured without peptide, taken after COVID-19 vaccination. CDR3 in DNA: TGTGCCACCAGCCGACAGGGAGGGGGGAGGGAGCTGTTTTTT. It encodes CATSRQGGGRELFF.